A single sample gave rise to the 21 T cell receptor beta chains below, sequenced in a study of tumour-infiltrating T cells in Burkitt lymphoma. Data came from immunoSEQ multiplex PCR; TCRdb stores just in-frame clones and leaves some out. The sample lists under 4,000 clones, 11% to 15% seen once, with roughly 23% in the top ten. Sequencing was carried out using tumor tissue. These receptors were taken from a human donor with Burkitt lymphoma.

This clone turned up a few times. V and J are TRBV20-1 and TRBJ2-1, with D possibly being TRBD2 (7 bases). Trimming removed 6 bases from V and 8 bases from J, with 11 bases in between. This CDR3 is 11 amino acids long. The V gene's germline CDR1 is DFQATT and CDR2 SNEGSKA (reference sequence). CDR3 in amino acids: CSATGRDEQFF. The CDR3 DNA reads TGCAGTGCAACAGGGAGGGATGAGCAGTTCTTC.

This clone was seen a few times. The rearrangement links TRBV27 to TRBJ2-1; D might be TRBD2 (5 bases). The V and J ends lost 3 bases and 1 base respectively, with 10 bases between them. This CDR3 has 15 amino acids. In germline, CDR1 is MNHEY, CDR2 SMNVEV (reference sequence). The CDR3, as DNA: TGTGCCAGCAGTTTCCGGGGTTCATCCTACAATGAGCAGTTCTTC. Translated: CASSFRGSSYNEQFF.

This clone was detected only a few times. The rearrangement joins TRBV20-1 to TRBJ1-1; D ambiguous. The CDR3 contains 11 residues. CDR1 is DFQATT and CDR2 is SNEGSKA in the germline V gene (reference sequence). The V end was cut by 3 bases, the J end by 1 base, with 3 bases between. CDR3: CSASENTEAFF. CDR3 DNA sequence: TGCAGTGCTAGCGAGAACACTGAAGCTTTCTTT.

In its sample, this clone was seen a few times. The chain uses TRBV7-9 and TRBJ2-1, with a possible D match to TRBD1 (6 bases). V lost 5 bases and J 10 bases, leaving 12 bases between the germline ends. The CDR3 runs to 12 residues. Germline V CDR1 and CDR2: SEHNR, FQNEAQ (reference sequence). CDR3 sequence: CASSLLQGEQFF. CDR3 bases: TGTGCCAGCAGCCTGCTCCAGGGGGAGCAGTTCTTC.

This clone was detected a few times. The chain combines TRBV2 with TRBJ1-2, with D perhaps matching TRBD1 (6 bases). The CDR3 length is 18 residues. Germline values: CDR1 SNHLY, CDR2 FYNNEI. Trimming left V 2 bases short and J 4 bases short, with 23 bases between. The CDR3 region is CASSEFRTEPFLGYGYTF. In DNA, the CDR3 is TGTGCCAGCAGTGAATTTCGGACAGAGCCTTTTCTTGGCTATGGCTACACCTTC.

This clone was detected a few times. The chain links TRBV7-3 to TRBJ1-1; maybe TRBD1 (5 bases). The V end was cut by 2 bases, the J end by 0 bases, with 13 bases between. This CDR3 is 16 amino acids long. The V gene's germline CDR1 is SGHTA and CDR2 FQGTGA. CDR3 region: CASSLGGGTMNTEAFF. The CDR3 coding sequence is TGTGCCAGCAGCTTAGGGGGGGGGACGATGAACACTGAAGCTTTCTTT.

This clone has more than one count but fewer than ten. The chain links TRBV6-1 to TRBJ1-2; D might be TRBD1 (5 bases). The CDR3 loop spans 15 amino acids. Germline-derived CDR1 and CDR2 are MNHNS and SASEGT. Between the trimmed V and J ends, which lost 5 bases and 0 bases, there was a span of 13 bases. The CDR3 sequence is CASSLEDTTNYGYTF. The CDR3 DNA sequence: TGTGCCAGCAGTTTAGAGGACACTACTAACTATGGCTACACCTTC.

This clone counts as large (0.1 to 1%). The chain employs TRBV18 and TRBJ2-3, with TRBD1 as a possible D gene (6 bases). This CDR3 has 12 residues. Trimming removed 1 base at V and 10 bases at J, with 9 bases between. Looked up from germline, CDR1 is KGHSH and CDR2 is LQKENI. The CDR3 sequence: CASSPQGEAQYF. The CDR3 coding sequence is TGTGCCAGCTCACCACAGGGGGAAGCGCAGTATTTT.

This clone was counted only a few times. The J gene is TRBJ2-7, the V gene TRBV5-1, with D perhaps given as TRBD1 or TRBD2 (5 bases each). The germline V gene has CDR1 SGHRS and CDR2 YFSETQ. V was shortened by 1 base and J by 2 bases, with 10 bases between the two germline ends. The CDR3 sequence is 14 residues long. In DNA, the CDR3 is TGCGCCAGCAGCTTGTTAGGGACCCCCTACGAGCAGTACTTC. Encoded protein: CASSLLGTPYEQYF.

The chain couples TRBV5-4 to TRBJ1-1, with D possibly matching TRBD1 (5 bases). Trimming pared 2 bases from V and 6 bases from J, leaving 17 bases between. The CDR3 consists of 15 residues. The germline gives CDR1 SGHNT, CDR2 YYREEE (reference sequence). CDR3 sequence: CASSLRKQGLSEAFF. The CDR3, as DNA: TGTGCCAGCAGCTTACGTAAGCAGGGCCTTTCTGAAGCTTTCTTT.

The chain carries TRBV14 and TRBJ2-3, with D possibly being TRBD1 (6 bases). This CDR3 is 15 amino acids long. V was pared by 3 bases and J by 8 bases, with 18 bases between. The germline gives CDR1 SGHDN, CDR2 FVKESK. CDR3 sequence (DNA): TGTGCCAGCAGCCATCGCCAGGGGTTCTCCGGTACGCAGTATTTT. This translates into CASSHRQGFSGTQYF.

The chain recombines TRBV7-8 with TRBJ1-4, with D possibly matching TRBD1 (5 bases). Deletions cut 5 bases from V and 8 bases from J, with 12 bases between. Germline-derived CDR1 and CDR2 are SGHVS and FQNEAQ. This CDR3 has 13 residues. This CDR3 is CASSPRDDEKLFF. CDR3 in DNA: TGTGCCAGCAGCCCCCGGGACGACGAAAAACTGTTTTTT.

This clone was detected only a few times. At one end, the junction sequence differs from germline, possibly due to a read error. The chain joins TRBV28 to TRBJ2-2; TRBD1 agrees at 10 bases. Germline V CDR1 and CDR2: MDHEN, SYDVKM. The CDR3 has 18 amino acids. CDR3 DNA sequence: TGTGTCAGCAGTTCTTGGGGACAGGGGATTGGTAACACCGGGGAGCTGTTTTTT. Its protein is CVSSSWGQGIGNTGELFF.

This clone was seen a few times. The gene calls are TRBV28 and TRBJ2-3, with TRBD1 identical over 7 bases. Germline assignment: CDR1 MDHEN and CDR2 SYDVKM. The CDR3 runs 15 residues. With V trimmed by 6 bases and J by 5 bases, 11 bases remained unmatched. CDR3 in DNA: TGTGCCAGCAGAACTAGACAGGGCTCTCGAGATACGCAGTATTTT. This translates into CASRTRQGSRDTQYF.

The chain uses TRBV15 and TRBJ2-7, with D unclear. The germline V and J ends were trimmed by 2 bases and 3 bases, with 5 bases remaining between them. Per germline, CDR1 LNHNV and CDR2 YYDKDF (reference sequence). This CDR3 contains 12 residues. CDR3 nucleotides: TGTGCCACCAGCAGACTGGGCTACGAGCAGTACTTC. It encodes CATSRLGYEQYF.

This clone was recorded a few times. This chain uses TRBV2 with TRBJ2-3, with D maybe TRBD2 (6 bases). This CDR3 is built from 13 residues. V lost 3 bases to trimming and J lost 4 bases, with 8 bases between them. Germline-derived CDR1 and CDR2 are SNHLY and FYNNEI. CDR3 amino acids: CASSEWGADTQYF. The CDR3 DNA follows: TGTGCCAGCAGTGAGTGGGGGGCAGATACGCAGTATTTT.

J is TRBJ1-1 and V is TRBV9; possibly TRBD1 for D (5 bases). V lost 0 bases, J lost 5 bases, and 14 bases lay in between. CDR3 size: 15 residues. The germline V gene encodes CDR1 SGDLS and CDR2 YYNGEE. CDR3 region: CASSVDGRGMTEAFF. For the CDR3, the DNA is TGTGCCAGCAGCGTAGATGGGAGGGGAATGACTGAAGCTTTCTTT.

The J gene is TRBJ2-2, the V gene TRBV5-1; D call uncertain. Trimming removed 1 base at V and 6 bases at J, with 7 bases between. Germline-derived CDR1 and CDR2 are SGHRS and YFSETQ. The CDR3 has 13 amino acids. Here the CDR3 reads CASSLRLAGELFF. The CDR3 DNA is TGCGCCAGCAGCTTGAGGCTAGCCGGGGAGCTGTTTTTT.

On this clone itself: The junction does not match germline at one end; this may be a read error. J is TRBJ2-5 and V is TRBV2; D is undetermined. The CDR3 sequence is 12 residues long. In germline, CDR1 is SNHLY, CDR2 FYNNEI. CDR3 region: CTSSELEETQYF. CDR3 in DNA: TGTACCAGCAGTGAACTGGAAGAGACCCAGTACTTC.

The J gene is TRBJ2-1, the V gene TRBV11-2; D is unclear. The CDR3 has 15 residues. Germline V gene sequence: CDR1 SGHAT, CDR2 FQNNGV. V lost 4 bases and J lost 5, with 15 bases in between. The CDR3 loop is CASSSDIGRHNEQFF. The CDR3 nucleotides read TGTGCCAGCAGCTCTGATATCGGTAGGCACAATGAGCAGTTCTTC.

This clone was counted between two and nine times. The V gene is TRBV5-4, the J gene TRBJ2-4, with TRBD2 identical over 9 bases. Germline V gene sequence: CDR1 SGHNT, CDR2 YYREEE (reference sequence). This CDR3 is built from 15 residues. V trimming: 0 bases; J trimming: 6 bases; junction bases outside the gene matches: 4. CDR3 in amino acids: CASSLASGASNIQYF. The CDR3 nucleotides are TGTGCCAGCAGCTTGGCTAGCGGGGCCTCAAACATTCAGTACTTC.